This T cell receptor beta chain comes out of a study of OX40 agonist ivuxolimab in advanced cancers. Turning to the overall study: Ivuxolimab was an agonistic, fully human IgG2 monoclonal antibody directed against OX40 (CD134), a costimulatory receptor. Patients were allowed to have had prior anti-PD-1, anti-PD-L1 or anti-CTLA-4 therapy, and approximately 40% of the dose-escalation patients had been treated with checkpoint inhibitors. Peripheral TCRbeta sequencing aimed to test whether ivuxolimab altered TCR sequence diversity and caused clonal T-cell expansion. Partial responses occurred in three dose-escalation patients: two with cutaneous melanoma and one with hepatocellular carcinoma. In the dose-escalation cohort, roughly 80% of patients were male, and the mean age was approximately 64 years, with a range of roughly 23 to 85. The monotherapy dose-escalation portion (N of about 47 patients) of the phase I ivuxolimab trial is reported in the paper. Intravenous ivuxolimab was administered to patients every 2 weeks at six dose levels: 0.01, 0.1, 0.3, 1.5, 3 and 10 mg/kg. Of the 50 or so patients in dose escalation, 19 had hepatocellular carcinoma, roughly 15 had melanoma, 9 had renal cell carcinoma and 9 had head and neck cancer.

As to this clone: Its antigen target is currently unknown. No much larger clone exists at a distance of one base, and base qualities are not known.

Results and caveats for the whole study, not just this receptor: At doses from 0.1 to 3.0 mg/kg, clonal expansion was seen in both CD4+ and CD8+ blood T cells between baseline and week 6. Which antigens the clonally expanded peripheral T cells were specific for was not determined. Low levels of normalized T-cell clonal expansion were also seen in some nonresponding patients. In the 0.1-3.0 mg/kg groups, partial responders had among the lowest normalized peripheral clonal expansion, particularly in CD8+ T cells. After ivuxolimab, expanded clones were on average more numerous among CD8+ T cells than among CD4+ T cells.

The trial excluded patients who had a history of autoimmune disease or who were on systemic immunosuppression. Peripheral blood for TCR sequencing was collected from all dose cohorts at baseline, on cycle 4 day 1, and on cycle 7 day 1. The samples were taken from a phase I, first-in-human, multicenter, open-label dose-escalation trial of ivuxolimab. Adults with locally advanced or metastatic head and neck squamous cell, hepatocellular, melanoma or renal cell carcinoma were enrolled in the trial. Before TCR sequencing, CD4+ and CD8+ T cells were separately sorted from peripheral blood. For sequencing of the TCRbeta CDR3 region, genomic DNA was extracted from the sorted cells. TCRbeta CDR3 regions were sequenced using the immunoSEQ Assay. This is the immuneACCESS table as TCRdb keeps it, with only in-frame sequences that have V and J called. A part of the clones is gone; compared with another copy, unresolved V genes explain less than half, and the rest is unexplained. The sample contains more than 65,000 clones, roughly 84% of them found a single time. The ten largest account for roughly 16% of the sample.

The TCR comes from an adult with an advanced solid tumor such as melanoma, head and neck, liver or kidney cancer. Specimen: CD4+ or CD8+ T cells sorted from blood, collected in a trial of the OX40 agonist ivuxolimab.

The CDR3 region has the sequence CASSLDEDYGYTF. Read as DNA, the sequence is TGCGCCAGCAGCCTTGATGAGGACTATGGCTACACCTTC. The rearrangement combines TRBV5-1 with TRBJ1-2; the D gene identity is not certain. The CDR3 goes from the cysteine to the phenylalanine over 13 residues. Left in the record is the CDR3 DNA by itself, 39 bases read in frame from the first base. The trim is 4 bases for V and 3 bases for J, with a gap of 10 bases between the germline ends. CDR1 and CDR2, looked up from the germline V gene, are SGHRS and YFSETQ.